This T cell receptor (beta chain) derives from a study of T cells in Graves' hyperthyroidism and ophthalmopathy. Study observations and caveats: Blood also contained most expanded thyroid clonotypes above 0.001.

The CDR3 regions of TCR beta were amplified from RNA transcripts. The HTBI primer set served for first-round RT-PCR of the TCR CDR3. TCRdb reanalysed the multiplex PCR reads using MiXCR and keeps one entry per CDR3 protein. The repertoire consists of 350,000 to 400,000 distinct CDR3 sequences, with about 20% occurring once and the leading ten covering about 3.7%. This clonotype was observed a handful of times. Antigen unknown. Looked up from germline, CDR1 is SGHTA and CDR2 is FQGTGA. This CDR3 region has 16 residues. With 5 bases clipped from V and 5 bases from J, the junction kept 7 bases outside the gene matches.

This TCR came from a woman aged 18-29 years with Graves' hyperthyroidism. This chain connects TRBV7-3 to TRBJ2-5, with 14 bases lining up with TRBD2. Sequenced material: blood. The DNA of the CDR3 is TGTGCCAGCAGCGCCGGACTAGCGGGGGGCAGGGAGACCCAGTACTTC. This gives the protein CASSAGLAGGRETQYF.